These 9 T cell receptor beta chains were all obtained from the same sample, sequenced in a study of T cell changes during pregnancy in multiple sclerosis. The method was immunoSEQ multiplex PCR; TCRdb's version includes in-frame clones alone and lacks a portion of them. The profile shows 80,000 to 100,000 clones, around 92% of them singletons. The input for sequencing was peripheral blood, taken in the first trimester of pregnancy. The source is a female donor with multiple sclerosis, enrolled in a pregnancy study.

This chain connects TRBV25-1 to TRBJ2-1, with 9 positions matching TRBD2. CDR1 and CDR2 from the germline V gene are MGHDK and SYGVNS. Trimming took 3 bases from V and 5 from J; bases not matched to a gene: 8. There are 16 residues in the CDR3. The chain's CDR3 is CASSDLGGRADNEQFF. The CDR3, as DNA: TGTGCCAGCAGTGATCTCGGCGGGAGGGCCGACAATGAGCAGTTCTTC.

On this clone: The junction does not match germline at one end; this may be a read error. The V and J genes are TRBV20-1 and TRBJ2-3, with D maybe TRBD2 (6 bases). From germline, CDR1 is DFQATT and CDR2 SNEGSKA (reference sequence). This CDR3 region has 11 residues. CDR3 coding DNA: TGCAGTGCTAGAGGCCCGACTAGTATGCATTTT. Protein product: CSARGPTSMHF.

The chain joins TRBV19 to TRBJ1-1; 7 bases match TRBD1. The germline CDR1 and CDR2 sequences are LNHDA and SQIVND (reference sequence). V lost 0 bases and J lost 4; bases outside the gene matches: 2. The CDR3 totals 14 residues. As DNA, the CDR3 is TGTGCCAGTAGTATAGACAGGGGGTCCACTGAAGCTTTCTTT. Its translation is CASSIDRGSTEAFF.

The rearrangement joins TRBV5-6 to TRBJ2-1, with D tentatively TRBD2 (6 bases). The germline V gene encodes CDR1 SGHDT and CDR2 YYEEEE. The CDR3 has 17 residues. With 1 base removed from V and 1 base from J, the gap between germline ends came to 15 bases. CDR3 nucleotide sequence: TGTGCCAGCAGCTTGTGGAGGGGTCTACCATCCTACAATGAGCAGTTCTTC. Protein product: CASSLWRGLPSYNEQFF.

V gene TRBV6-5 combines with J gene TRBJ2-7; 7 bases line up with TRBD2. V shed 5 bases and J 2 bases; nucleotides not matched to a gene: 9. The germline V gene has CDR1 MNHEY and CDR2 SVGAGI. The CDR3 loop spans 15 amino acids. In nucleotides, the CDR3 is TGTGCCAGCAGTCATACGGGACTACCTCCCTACGAGCAGTACTTC. Its protein is CASSHTGLPPYEQYF.

The chain uses TRBV5-5 and TRBJ2-7; 9 bases line up with TRBD2. The trim removed 3 bases at V and 2 bases at J, leaving 6 bases unmatched. The V gene's germline CDR1 is SGHKS and CDR2 YYEKEE (reference sequence). This CDR3 comprises 15 residues. CDR3 sequence (DNA): TGTGCCAGCAGCTGGACTAGCGAGGGGGCCTACGAGCAGTACTTC. It is translated as CASSWTSEGAYEQYF.

Written as DNA, the CDR3 is TGCAGCGTGAGACAGGCGGCGGCCGGGGAGCTGTTTTTT. As protein: CSVRQAAAGELFF. The V and J genes are TRBV29-1 and TRBJ2-2, with a tentative D call TRBD1 (6 bases). The germline CDR1 and CDR2 sequences are SQVTM and ANQGSEA. The CDR3 contains 13 residues. Trimming took 6 bases from V and 6 from J, leaving 14 bases between them.

The V and J genes are TRBV6-6 and TRBJ2-3; TRBD2 matches at 11 bases. The CDR3 extends over 15 amino acids. V was clipped by 4 bases and J by 5 bases; unmatched bases: 5. The germline V gene has CDR1 MNHNY and CDR2 SVGAGI (reference sequence). CDR3 region: CASSLLAGDKDTQYF. The CDR3 DNA is TGTGCCAGCAGTTTACTAGCGGGAGACAAAGATACGCAGTATTTT.

The chain employs TRBV7-2 and TRBJ1-2; possibly TRBD1 for D (5 bases). Germline-derived CDR1 and CDR2 are SGHTA and FQGNSA. CDR3 length: 16 residues. Between the trimmed V and J ends, which lost 5 bases and 7 bases, there was a span of 23 bases. This CDR3 is CASSPSVGGGIRGYTF. In DNA form, the CDR3 reads TGTGCCAGCAGCCCCTCGGTGGGGGGGGGTATACGTGGCTACACCTTC. The entire variable domain, with the rest obtained from reference TRBV7-2 and TRBJ1-2, is as follows: GAGVSQSPSNKVTEKGKDVELRCDPISGHTALYWYRQSLGQGLEFLIYFQGNSAPDKSGLPSDRFSAERTGGSVSTLTIQRTQQEDSAVYLCASSPSVGGGIRGYTFGSGTRLTVV.